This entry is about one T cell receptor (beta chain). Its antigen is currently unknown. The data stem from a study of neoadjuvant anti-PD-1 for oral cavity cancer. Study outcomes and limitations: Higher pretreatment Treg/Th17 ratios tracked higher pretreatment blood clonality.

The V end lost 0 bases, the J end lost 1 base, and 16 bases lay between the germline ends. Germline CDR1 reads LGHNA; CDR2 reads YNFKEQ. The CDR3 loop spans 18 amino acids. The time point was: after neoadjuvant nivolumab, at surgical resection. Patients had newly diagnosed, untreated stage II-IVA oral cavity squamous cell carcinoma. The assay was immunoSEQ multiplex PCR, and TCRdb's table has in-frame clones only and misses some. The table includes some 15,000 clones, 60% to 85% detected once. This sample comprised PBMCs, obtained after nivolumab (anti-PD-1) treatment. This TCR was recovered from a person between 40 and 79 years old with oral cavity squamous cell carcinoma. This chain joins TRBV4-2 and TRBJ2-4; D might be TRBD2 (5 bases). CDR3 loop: CASSQDLFEGTAKNIQYF. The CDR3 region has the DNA TGTGCCAGCAGCCAAGATCTTTTCGAGGGTACGGCCAAAAACATTCAGTACTTC.